Sequencing of this T cell receptor (beta chain) was carried out in a study of Ad26.COV2.S vaccination and SARS-CoV-2 variants. Across the study: This donor came from the COV1001 trial of Ad26.COV2.S.

J lost 5 bases, V lost 3 bases, and 5 bases had no gene match. The germline gives CDR1 SGDLS, CDR2 YYNGEE. The CDR3 totals 17 residues. Here immunoSEQ multiplex PCR was the method, and the copy in TCRdb shows in-frame clones only, minus some. This table has some 390,000 clones, approximately 91% appearing once. Stated treatment: 15 to 20 received Ad26.COV2.S at low or high dose, single or two shots; 5 received placebo; per-sample allocation not given. After the first vaccine or placebo injection, samples were drawn on day 63. The receptor was isolated from a person aged 18-65 years who received the Ad26.COV2.S COVID-19 vaccine or a placebo. The V and J genes are TRBV9 and TRBJ2-1; TRBD2 matches at 16 bases. This specimen consisted of peripheral blood, obtained in a trial of Ad26.COV2.S vaccine versus placebo. The CDR3 DNA reads TGTGCCAGCAGCGCGGGACTAGCGGGAGGGTCCGACAATGAGCAGTTCTTC. Translating gives CASSAGLAGGSDNEQFF.